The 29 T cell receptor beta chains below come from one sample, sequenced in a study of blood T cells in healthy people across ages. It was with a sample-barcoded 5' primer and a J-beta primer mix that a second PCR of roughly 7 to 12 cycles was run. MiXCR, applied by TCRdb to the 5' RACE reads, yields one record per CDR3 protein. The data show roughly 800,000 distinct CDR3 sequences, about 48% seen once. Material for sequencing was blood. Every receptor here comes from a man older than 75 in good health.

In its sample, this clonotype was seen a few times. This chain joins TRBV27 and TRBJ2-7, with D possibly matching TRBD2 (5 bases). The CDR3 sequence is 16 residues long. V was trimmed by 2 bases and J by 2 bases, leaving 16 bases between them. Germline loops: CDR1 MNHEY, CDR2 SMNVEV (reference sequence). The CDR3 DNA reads TGTGCCAGCAGTTTAAGCCTACTAGGAACGGCCTACGAGCAGTACTTC. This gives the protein CASSLSLLGTAYEQYF.

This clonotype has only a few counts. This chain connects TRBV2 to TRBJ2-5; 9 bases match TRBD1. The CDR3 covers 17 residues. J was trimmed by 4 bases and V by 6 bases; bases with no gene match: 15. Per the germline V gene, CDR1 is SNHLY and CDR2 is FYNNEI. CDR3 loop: CASSRLPTGQGRETQYF. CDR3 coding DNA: TGTGCCAGCAGCCGTTTACCTACGGGACAGGGTAGAGAGACCCAGTACTTC.

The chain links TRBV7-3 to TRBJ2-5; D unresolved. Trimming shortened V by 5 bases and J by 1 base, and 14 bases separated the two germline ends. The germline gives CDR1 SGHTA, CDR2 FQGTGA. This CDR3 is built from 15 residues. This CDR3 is CASSPRGRFQETQYF. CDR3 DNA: TGTGCCAGCAGCCCCAGAGGCAGATTCCAAGAGACCCAGTACTTC.

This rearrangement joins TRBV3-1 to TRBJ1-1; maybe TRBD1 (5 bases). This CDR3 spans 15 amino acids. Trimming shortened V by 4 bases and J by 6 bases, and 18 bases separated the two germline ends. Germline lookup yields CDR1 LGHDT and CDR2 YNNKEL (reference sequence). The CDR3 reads CASSPREGSGSEAFF. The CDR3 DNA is TGTGCCAGCAGCCCCCGAGAGGGGAGTGGTTCTGAAGCTTTCTTT.

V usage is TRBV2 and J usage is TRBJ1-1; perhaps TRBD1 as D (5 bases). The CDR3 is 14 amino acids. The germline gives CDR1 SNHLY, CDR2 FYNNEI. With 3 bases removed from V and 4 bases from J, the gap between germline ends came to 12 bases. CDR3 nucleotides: TGTGCCAGCAGTGATTGGGGGGGGACCACTGAAGCTTTCTTT. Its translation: CASSDWGGTTEAFF.

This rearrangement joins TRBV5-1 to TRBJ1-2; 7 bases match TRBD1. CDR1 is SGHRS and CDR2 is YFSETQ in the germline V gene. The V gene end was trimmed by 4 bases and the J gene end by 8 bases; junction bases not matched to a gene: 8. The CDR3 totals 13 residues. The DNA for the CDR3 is TGCGCCAGCAGCGTCGAGACAGGGCAGGGCTACACCTTC. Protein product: CASSVETGQGYTF. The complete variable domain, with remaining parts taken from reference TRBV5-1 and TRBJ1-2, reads KAGVTQTPRYLIKTRGQQVTLSCSPISGHRSVSWYQQTPGQGLQFLFEYFSETQRNKGNFPGRFSGRQFSNSRSEMNVSTLELGDSALYLCASSVETGQGYTFGSGTRLTVV.

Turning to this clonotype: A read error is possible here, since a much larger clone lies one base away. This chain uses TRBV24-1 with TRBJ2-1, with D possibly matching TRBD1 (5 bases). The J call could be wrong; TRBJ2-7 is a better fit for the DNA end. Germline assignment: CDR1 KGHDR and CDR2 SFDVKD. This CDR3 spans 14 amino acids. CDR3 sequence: CATSDDRTDNEQYF. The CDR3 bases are TGTGCCACCAGTGACGACAGAACGGACAATGAGCAGTACTTC.

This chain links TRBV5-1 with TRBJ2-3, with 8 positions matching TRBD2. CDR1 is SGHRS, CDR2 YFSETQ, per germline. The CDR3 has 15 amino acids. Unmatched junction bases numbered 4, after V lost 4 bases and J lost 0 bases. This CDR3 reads CASSAGTRSTDTQYF. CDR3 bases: TGCGCCAGCAGCGCCGGGACTAGAAGCACAGATACGCAGTATTTT.

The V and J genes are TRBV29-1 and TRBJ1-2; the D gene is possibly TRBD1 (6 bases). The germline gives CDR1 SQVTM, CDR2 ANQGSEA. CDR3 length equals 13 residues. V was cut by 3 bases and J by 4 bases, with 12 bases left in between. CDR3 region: CSVEVGGGYGYTF. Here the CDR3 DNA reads TGCAGCGTTGAGGTAGGGGGTGGCTATGGCTACACCTTC.

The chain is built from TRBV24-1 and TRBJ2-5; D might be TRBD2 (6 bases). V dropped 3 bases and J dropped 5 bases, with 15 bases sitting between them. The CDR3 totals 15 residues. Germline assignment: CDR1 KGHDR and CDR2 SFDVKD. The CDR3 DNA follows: TGTGCCACCAGTGATCCGGGGACTGCAGGGGAGACCCAGTACTTC. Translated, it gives CATSDPGTAGETQYF.

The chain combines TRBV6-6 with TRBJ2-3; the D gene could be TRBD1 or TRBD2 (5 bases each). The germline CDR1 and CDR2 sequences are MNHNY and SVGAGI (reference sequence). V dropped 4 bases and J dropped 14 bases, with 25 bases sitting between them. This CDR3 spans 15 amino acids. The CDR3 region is CASSFPGDSGTDAYF. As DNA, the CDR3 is TGTGCCAGCAGTTTCCCAGGTGACTCCGGGACGGACGCGTATTTT.

The CDR3 protein is CASSYRGLIGGYTF. In DNA, the CDR3 is TGTGCCAGCAGTTACAGGGGTCTGATAGGAGGCTACACCTTC. This chain connects TRBV12-3 or TRBV12-4 to TRBJ1-2; 7 bases map to TRBD1. V shed 4 bases and J 8 bases; nucleotides not matched to a gene: 10. CDR3 length: 14 amino acids.

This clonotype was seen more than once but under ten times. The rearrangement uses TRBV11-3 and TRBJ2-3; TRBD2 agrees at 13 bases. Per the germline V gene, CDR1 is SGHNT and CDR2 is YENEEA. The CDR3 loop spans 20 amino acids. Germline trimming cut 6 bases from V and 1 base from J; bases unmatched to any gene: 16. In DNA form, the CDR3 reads TGTGCCAGCAGTCTTATCCCCGGGACTAGCGGGAAGGGCTGCACAGATACGCAGTATTTT. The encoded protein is CASSLIPGTSGKGCTDTQYF.

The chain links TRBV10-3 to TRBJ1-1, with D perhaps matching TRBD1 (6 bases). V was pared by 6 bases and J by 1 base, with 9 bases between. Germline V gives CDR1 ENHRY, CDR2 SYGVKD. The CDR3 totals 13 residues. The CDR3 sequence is CAIRGQSNTEAFF. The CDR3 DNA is TGTGCCATCAGAGGACAGTCGAACACTGAAGCTTTCTTT.

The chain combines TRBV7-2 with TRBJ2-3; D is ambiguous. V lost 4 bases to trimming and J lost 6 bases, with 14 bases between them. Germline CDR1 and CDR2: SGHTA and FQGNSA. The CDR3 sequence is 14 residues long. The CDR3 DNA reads TGTGCCAGCAGCTCTAATAGTCAGTGGGATACGCAGTATTTT. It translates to CASSSNSQWDTQYF.

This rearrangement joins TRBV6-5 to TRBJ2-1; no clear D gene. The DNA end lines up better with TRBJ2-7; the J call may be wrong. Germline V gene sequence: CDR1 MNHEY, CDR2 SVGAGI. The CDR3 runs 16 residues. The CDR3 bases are TGTGCCAGCAGTTATTCGGCTGGTGCACACCTCTACGAGCAGTACTTC. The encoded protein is CASSYSAGAHLYEQYF.

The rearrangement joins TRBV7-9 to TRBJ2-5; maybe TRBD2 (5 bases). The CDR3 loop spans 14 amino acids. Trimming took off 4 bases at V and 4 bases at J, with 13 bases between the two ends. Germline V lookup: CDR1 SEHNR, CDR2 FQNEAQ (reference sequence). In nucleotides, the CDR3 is TGTGCCAGCAGCTCCCAGGTTGGAGGAGAGACCCAGTACTTC. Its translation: CASSSQVGGETQYF.

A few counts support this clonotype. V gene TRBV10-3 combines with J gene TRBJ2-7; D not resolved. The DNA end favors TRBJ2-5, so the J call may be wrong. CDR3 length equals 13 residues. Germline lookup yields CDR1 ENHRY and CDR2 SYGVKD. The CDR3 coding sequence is TGTGCCATCAGTGAGTCTGCCGTGGAGACCCAGTACTTC. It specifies CAISESAVETQYF.

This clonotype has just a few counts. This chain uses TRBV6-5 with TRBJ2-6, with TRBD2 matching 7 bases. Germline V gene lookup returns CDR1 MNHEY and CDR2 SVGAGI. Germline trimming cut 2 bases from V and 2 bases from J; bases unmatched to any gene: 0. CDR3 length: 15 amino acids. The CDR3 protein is CASSYRGAGANVLTF. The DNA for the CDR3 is TGTGCCAGCAGTTACCGGGGGGCTGGGGCCAACGTCCTGACTTTC.

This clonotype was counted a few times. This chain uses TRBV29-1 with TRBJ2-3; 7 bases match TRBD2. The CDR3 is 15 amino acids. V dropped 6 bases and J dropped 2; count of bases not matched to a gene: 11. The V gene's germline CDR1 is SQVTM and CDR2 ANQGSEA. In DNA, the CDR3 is TGCAGCGTGACGGCCGAGGGAGGGCCCACAGATACGCAGTATTTT. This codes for CSVTAEGGPTDTQYF.

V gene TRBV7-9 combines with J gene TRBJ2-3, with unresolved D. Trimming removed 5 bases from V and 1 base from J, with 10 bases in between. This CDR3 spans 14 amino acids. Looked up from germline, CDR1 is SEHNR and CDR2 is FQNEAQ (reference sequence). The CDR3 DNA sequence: TGTGCCAGCAGCCCCGCGTTTGGCACAGATACGCAGTATTTT. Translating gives CASSPAFGTDTQYF.

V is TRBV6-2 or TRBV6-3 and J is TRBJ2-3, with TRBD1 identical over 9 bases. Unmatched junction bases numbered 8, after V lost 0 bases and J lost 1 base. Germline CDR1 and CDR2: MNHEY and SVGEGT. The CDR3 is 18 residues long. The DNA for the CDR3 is TGTGCCAGCAGTTACTCGGGGACAGGGATGGTTGGCACAGATACGCAGTATTTT. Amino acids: CASSYSGTGMVGTDTQYF.

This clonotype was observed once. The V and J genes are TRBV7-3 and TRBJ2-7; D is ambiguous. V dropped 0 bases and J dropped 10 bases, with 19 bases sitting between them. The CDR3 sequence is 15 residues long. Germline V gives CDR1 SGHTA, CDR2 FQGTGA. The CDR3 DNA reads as TGTGCCAGCAGCTTAACGTCGACCACCCCTCCGGACCAGTACTTC. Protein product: CASSLTSTTPPDQYF.

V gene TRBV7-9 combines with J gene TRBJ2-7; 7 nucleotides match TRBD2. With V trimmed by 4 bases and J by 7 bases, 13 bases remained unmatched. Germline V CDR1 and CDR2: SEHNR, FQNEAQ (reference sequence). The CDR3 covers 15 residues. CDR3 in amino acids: CASSSPSRETREQYF. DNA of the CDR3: TGTGCCAGCAGCTCTCCTTCGCGGGAGACTAGGGAGCAGTACTTC.

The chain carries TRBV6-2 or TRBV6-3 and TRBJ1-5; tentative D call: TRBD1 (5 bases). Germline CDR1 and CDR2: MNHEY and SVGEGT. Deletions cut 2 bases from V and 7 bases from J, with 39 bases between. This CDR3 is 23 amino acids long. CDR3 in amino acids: CASSYLFEGWTPGVTFEEQPQHF. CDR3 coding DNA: TGTGCCAGCAGTTACCTTTTTGAGGGGTGGACCCCGGGAGTCACATTTGAAGAGCAGCCCCAGCATTTT.

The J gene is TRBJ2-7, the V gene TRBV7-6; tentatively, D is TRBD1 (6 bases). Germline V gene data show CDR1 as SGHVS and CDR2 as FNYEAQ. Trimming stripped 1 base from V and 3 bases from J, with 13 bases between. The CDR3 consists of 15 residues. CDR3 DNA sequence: TGTGCCAGCAGCTTAGGAGTGACAGGCGACTACGAGCAGTACTTC. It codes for CASSLGVTGDYEQYF.

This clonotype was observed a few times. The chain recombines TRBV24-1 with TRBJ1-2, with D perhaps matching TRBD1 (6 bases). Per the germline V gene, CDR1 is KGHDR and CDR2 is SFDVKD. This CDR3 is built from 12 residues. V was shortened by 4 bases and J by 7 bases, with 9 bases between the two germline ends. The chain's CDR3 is CATSELGGGYTF. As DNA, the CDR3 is TGTGCCACCAGTGAATTAGGGGGTGGCTACACCTTC.

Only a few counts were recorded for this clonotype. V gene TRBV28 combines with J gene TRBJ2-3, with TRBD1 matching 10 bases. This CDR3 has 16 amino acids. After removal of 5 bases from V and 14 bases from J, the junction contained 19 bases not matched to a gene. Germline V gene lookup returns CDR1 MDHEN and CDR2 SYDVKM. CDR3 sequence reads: CASSTPGQGNDRYAYF. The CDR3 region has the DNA TGTGCCAGCAGTACTCCGGGACAGGGGAATGACAGATACGCGTATTTT.

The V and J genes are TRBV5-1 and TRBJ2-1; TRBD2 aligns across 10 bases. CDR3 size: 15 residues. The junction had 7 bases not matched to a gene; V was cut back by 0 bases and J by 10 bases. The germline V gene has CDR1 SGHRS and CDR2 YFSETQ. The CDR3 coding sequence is TGCGCCAGCAGCTTGGGGCTAGCGGGAGTTCAGGAGCAGTTCTTC. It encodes CASSLGLAGVQEQFF.